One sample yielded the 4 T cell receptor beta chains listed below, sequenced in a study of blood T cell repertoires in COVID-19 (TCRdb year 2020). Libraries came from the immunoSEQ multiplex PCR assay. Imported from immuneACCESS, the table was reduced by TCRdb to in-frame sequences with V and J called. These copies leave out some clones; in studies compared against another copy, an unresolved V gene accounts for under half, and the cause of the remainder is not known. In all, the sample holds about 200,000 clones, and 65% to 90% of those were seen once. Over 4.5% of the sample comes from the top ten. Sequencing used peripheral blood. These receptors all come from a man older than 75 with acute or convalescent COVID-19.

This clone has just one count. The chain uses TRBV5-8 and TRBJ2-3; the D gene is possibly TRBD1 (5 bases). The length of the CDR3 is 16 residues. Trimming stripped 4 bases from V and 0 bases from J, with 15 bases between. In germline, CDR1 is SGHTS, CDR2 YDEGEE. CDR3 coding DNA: TGTGCCAGCAGCCCTGGGGCCATGACTAGCACAGATACGCAGTATTTT. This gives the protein CASSPGAMTSTDTQYF.

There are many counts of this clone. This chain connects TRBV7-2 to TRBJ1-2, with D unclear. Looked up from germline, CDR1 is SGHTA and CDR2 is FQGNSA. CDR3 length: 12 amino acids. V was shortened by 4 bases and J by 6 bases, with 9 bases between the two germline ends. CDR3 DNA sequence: TGTGCCAGCAGCTGGGTCGGGGATGGCTACACCTTC. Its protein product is CASSWVGDGYTF.

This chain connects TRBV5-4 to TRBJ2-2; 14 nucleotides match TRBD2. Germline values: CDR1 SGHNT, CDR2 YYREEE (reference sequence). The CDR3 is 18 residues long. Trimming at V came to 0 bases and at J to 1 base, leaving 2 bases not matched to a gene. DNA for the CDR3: TGTGCCAGCAGCTTGGACGGACTAGCGGGAGGGAACACCGGGGAGCTGTTTTTT. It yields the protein CASSLDGLAGGNTGELFF.

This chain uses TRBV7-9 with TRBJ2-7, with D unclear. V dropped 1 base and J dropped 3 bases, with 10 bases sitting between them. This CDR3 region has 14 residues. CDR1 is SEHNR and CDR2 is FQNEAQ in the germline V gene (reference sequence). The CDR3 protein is CASSLDYKLYEQYF. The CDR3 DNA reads TGTGCCAGCAGCTTAGATTATAAACTCTACGAGCAGTACTTC.